This T cell receptor beta chain was identified during a study of regulatory T cells in long-lasting Graves disease. Time point here: newly diagnosed GD, antithyroid drugs for less than 3 months. PBMCs were the source of the RNA used for TCR sequencing. The collection involved drawing approximately 9 milliliters of peripheral blood into EDTA tubes. CDR3 length: 13 residues. The V gene lost 9 bases and the J gene lost 3 bases, with 11 bases spanning the gap. Per the germline V gene, CDR1 is SEHNR and CDR2 is FQNEAQ (reference sequence). Notes on the study in general: Persistent disease was characterized by preferential usage of TRBV28, TRBJ1-2 and TRBJ2-5.

Libraries of TCR beta came from iRepertoire HTBI primers plus Arm-PCR of CDR3 regions. TCRdb reprocessed the multiplex PCR reads with MiXCR, giving one entry per CDR3 protein. The profile shows roughly 420,000 distinct CDR3 sequences, over 15% of them singletons. Comment on this clonotype: The antigen remains undetermined.

These data are also associated with another study on T cells in Graves' hyperthyroidism and ophthalmopathy. This second study notes: In the first-round RT-PCR of the TCR CDR3, the HTBI primer set was used.

The clonotype originates from a woman in her 30s with Graves disease. Sequencing used peripheral blood mononuclear cells (PBMCs), obtained at new diagnosis, from a patient treated with antithyroid drugs. V and J are TRBV7-9 and TRBJ2-2; TRBD2 is a possible D gene (6 bases). CDR3 in amino acids: CARSWGDTGELFF. In DNA form, the CDR3 reads TGTGCCAGATCCTGGGGGGACACCGGGGAGCTGTTTTTT.